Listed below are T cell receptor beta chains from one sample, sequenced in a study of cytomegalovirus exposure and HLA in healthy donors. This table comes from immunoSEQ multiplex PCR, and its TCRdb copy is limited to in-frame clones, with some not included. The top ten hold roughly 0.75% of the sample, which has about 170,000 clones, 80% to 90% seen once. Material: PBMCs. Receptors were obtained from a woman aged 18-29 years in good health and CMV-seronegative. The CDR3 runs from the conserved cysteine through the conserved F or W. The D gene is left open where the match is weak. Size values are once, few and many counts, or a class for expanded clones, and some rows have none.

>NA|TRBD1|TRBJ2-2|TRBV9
TGTGCCAGCAGCGGGATCCGGGACAGCCCCACCGGGGAGCTGTTTTTT
CASSGIRDSPTGELFF
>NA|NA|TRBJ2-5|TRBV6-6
TGTGCCAGCAGTCGCCAAGAGACCCAGTACTTC
CASSRQETQYF
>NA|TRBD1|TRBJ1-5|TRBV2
TGTGCCAGCAGCACGGGACAGAATCAGCCCCAGCATTTT
CASSTGQNQPQHF
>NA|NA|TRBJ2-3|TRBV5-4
TGTGCCAGCAGCTTCCTGGGCCACCCTGGGGATACGCAGTATTTT
CASSFLGHPGDTQYF
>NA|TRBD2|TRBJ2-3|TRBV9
TGTGCCAGCAGCGTTGGAGCGGGAAACACAGATACGCAGTATTTT
CASSVGAGNTDTQYF
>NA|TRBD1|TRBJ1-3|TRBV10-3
TGTGCCATCAGTCCCGACAGGGGCTCTGGAAACACCATATATTTT
CAISPDRGSGNTIYF
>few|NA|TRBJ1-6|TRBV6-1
TGTGCCAGCAGTGGACAGGATAATTCACCCCTCCACTTT
CASSGQDNSPLHF
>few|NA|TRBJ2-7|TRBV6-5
TGTGCCAGCAGTTACTCCGGAGAGGGCTACGAGCAGTACTTC
CASSYSGEGYEQYF
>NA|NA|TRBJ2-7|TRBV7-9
TGTGCCAGCAGCTCCAGCGGACTCGACTACGAGCAGTACTTC
CASSSSGLDYEQYF
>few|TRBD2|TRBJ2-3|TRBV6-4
TGTGCCAGCAGTGAGAGTAGCGGGAGTGCAGATACGCAGTATTTT
CASSESSGSADTQYF
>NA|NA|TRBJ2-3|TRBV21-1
TGTGCCAGCAGCAAAGACCCCCTCCTAGGTTCCTGGGTAGGTGGACTAGCGCCACGATATACGCAGTATTTT
CASSKDPLLGSWVGGLAPRYTQYF
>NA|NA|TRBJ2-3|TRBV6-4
TGTGCCAGCAGTGCCCAAGCTAGCGGCACAGATACGCAGTATTTT
CASSAQASGTDTQYF
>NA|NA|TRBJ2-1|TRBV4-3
TGCGCCAGCAGCCAACCGGGACAACAATACAATGAGCAGTTCTTC
CASSQPGQQYNEQFF
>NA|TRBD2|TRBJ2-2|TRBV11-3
TGTGCCAGCAGCTACGGACTAGCGGGAGACACCGGGGAGCTGTTTTTT
CASSYGLAGDTGELFF
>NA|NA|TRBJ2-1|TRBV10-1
TGCGCCAGCAGTGAGGTGGGCCAACCCAATGAGCAGTTCTTC
CASSEVGQPNEQFF
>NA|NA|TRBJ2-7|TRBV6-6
TGTGCCAGCAGTGCACCGGGACAAGAATACGAGCAGTACTTC
CASSAPGQEYEQYF
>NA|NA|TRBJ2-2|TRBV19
TGTGCCAGTAGTAACCTCGGGGGTACCGGGGAGCTGTTTTTT
CASSNLGGTGELFF
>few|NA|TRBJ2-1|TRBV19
TGTGCCAGTAGTATAGTCCGGGACTTCAACAATGAGCAGTTCTTC
CASSIVRDFNNEQFF
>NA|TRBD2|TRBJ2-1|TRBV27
TGTGCCAGCAGTCTAGCGGGAGACGATGAGCAGTTCTTC
CASSLAGDDEQFF
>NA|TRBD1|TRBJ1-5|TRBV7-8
TGTGCCAGCAGCAAGCGGGGCAGACAGGGGGATAGCAATCAGCCCCAGCATTTT
CASSKRGRQGDSNQPQHF
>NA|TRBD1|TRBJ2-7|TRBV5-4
TGTGCCAGCAGCTTGAACAGGGGGGAGTTCGGCGAGCAGTACTTC
CASSLNRGEFGEQYF
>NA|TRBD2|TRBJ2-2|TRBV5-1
TGCGCCAGCCGCCCGCGGGGGGAGGCAGGGAACACCGGGGAGCTGTTTTTT
CASRPRGEAGNTGELFF
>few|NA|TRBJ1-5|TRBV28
TGTGCCAGCAGTTTACGCAGGGTCAATCAGCCCCAGCATTTT
CASSLRRVNQPQHF
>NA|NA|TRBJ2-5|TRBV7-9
TGTGCCAGCAGCCCTAGAACCCCAGAGACCCAGTACTTC
CASSPRTPETQYF
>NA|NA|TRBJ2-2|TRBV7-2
TGTGCCAGCACCGTTACAGGATCGAACACCGGGGAGCTGTTTTTT
CASTVTGSNTGELFF
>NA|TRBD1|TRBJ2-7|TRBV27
TGTGCCAGCAGCCTAAAGGGACAGCTCTACGAGCAGTACTTC
CASSLKGQLYEQYF
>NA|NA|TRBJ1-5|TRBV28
TGTGCCAGCAGTTTATTTTACAGGGCCAGCAATCAGCCCCAGCATTTT
CASSLFYRASNQPQHF
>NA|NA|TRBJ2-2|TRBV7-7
TGTGCTAGCAGCCAGGGGGCCGGGGGGAGCACCGGGGAGCTGTTTTTT
CASSQGAGGSTGELFF
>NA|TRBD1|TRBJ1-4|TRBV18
TGTGCCAGCTCACGCACCGGGACAGGGGGAGGCTTCTCGACTAATGAAAAACTGTTTTTT
CASSRTGTGGGFSTNEKLFF
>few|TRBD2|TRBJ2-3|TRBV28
TGTGCCAGCAGTCCAGGACTAGCGGCTAGCACAGATACGCAGTATTTT
CASSPGLAASTDTQYF
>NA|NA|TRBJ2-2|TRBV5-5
TGTGCCACCGGTTCCGAGGGAGTAACTACCGGGGAGCTGTTTTTT
CATGSEGVTTGELFF
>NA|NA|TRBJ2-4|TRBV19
TGTGCCAGTAGTACCGGGAACATTCAGTACTTC
CASSTGNIQYF
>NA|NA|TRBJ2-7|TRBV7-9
TGTGCCAGCAGCTTACGGGACTACGAGCAGTACTTC
CASSLRDYEQYF
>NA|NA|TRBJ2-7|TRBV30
TGTGCCTGGAGTCTAGGAGGCTCCTACGAGCAGTACTTC
CAWSLGGSYEQYF
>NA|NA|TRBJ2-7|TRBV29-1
TGCAGCGTTCACCAGGGGATGCCCTACGAGCAGTACTTC
CSVHQGMPYEQYF
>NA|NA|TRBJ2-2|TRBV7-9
TGTGCCAGCAGCTTAGTTCCAGAAACAGCCGGGGAGCTGTTTTTT
CASSLVPETAGELFF
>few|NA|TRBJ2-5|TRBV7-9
TGTGCCAGCAGCCCAATGCGGGGGCCGTTATCTGGGGAGACCCAGTACTTC
CASSPMRGPLSGETQYF
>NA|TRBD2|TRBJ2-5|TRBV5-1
TGCGCCAGCAGCCCAGAGGGACTATTTACAGAGACCCAGTACTTC
CASSPEGLFTETQYF
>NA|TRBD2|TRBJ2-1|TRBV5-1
TGCGCCAGCAGCTTGGGGGCTAGCGGGACCCCCTCCTACAATGAGCAGTTCTTC
CASSLGASGTPSYNEQFF
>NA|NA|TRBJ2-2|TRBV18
TGTGCCAGCTCACCTGCCAGAGGCACCGGGGAGCTGTTTTTT
CASSPARGTGELFF
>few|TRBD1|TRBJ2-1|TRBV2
TGTGCCAGCAGTGTTGAGACAGGGTTTGGTGAGCAGTTCTTC
CASSVETGFGEQFF
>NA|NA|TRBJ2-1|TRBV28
TGTGCCAGCATTACTAGCTACAATGAGCAGTTCTTC
CASITSYNEQFF
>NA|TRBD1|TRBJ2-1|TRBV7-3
TGTGCCAGCAGCTTCGACAGGGCTAATGAGCAGTTCTTC
CASSFDRANEQFF
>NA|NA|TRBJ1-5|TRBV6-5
TGTGCCAGCTCAGGGGTTGGCAATCAGCCCCAGCATTTT
CASSGVGNQPQHF
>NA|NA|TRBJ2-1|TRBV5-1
TGCGCCAGCAGCTGGAGGGCGCCTATCGATGAGCAGTTCTTC
CASSWRAPIDEQFF
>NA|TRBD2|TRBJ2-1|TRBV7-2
TGTGCCAGCAGCGCCCTAGTAGCGGGAGGGGATGAGCAGTTCTTC
CASSALVAGGDEQFF
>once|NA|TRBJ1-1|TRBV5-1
TGCGCCAGCAGCTTGGGCGGACAGTTGAACACTGAAGCTTTCTTT
CASSLGGQLNTEAFF
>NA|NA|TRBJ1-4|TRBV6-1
TGTGCCAGCATTCGGCAGGTTAATGAAAAACTGTTTTTT
CASIRQVNEKLFF
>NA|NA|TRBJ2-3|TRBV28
TGTGCCAGCAGAAACAGGTTAAGGGGCACGCAGTATTTT
CASRNRLRGTQYF